The 17 T cell receptor beta chains below were found in one sample sequenced in a study of T-cell memory formation after mild COVID-19. From the 5' RACE reads, TCRdb called clonotypes with MiXCR, one entry per CDR3 protein. Counted here are tens of thousands of distinct CDR3 sequences, less than 15% occurring once; the ten biggest clones make up 39%. The sample was PBMCs or a T cell subset sorted from them (not recorded which). The receptor source for this set is a man aged 18 to 29 who had mild COVID-19 (a few samples of this study predate the infection). Cell type and time point are not known.

The CDR3 region is CASSLSFSYNEQFF. Written as DNA, the CDR3 is TGTGCCAGCAGTTTGTCCTTCTCCTACAATGAGCAGTTCTTC. The chain recombines TRBV27 with TRBJ2-1, with no clear D. CDR3 length: 14 amino acids. The V gene's germline CDR1 is MNHEY and CDR2 SMNVEV (reference sequence). V was shortened by 3 bases and J by 0 bases, with 6 bases between the two germline ends.

The table lists this clonotype with a few counts. J is TRBJ1-5 and V is TRBV12-3 or TRBV12-4, with 10 bases lining up with TRBD1. With 6 bases clipped from V and 5 bases from J, the junction kept 4 bases outside the gene matches. The CDR3 covers 14 residues. The CDR3 spells CASSRTGGDQPQHF. In nucleotides, the CDR3 is TGTGCCAGCAGCCGGACAGGGGGAGATCAGCCCCAGCATTTT.

V gene TRBV29-1 combines with J gene TRBJ1-3, with 12 bases aligning to TRBD1. CDR1 SQVTM and CDR2 ANQGSEA come from the germline V gene. With 7 bases clipped from V and 4 bases from J, the junction kept 8 bases outside the gene matches. The CDR3 consists of 15 residues. The CDR3 DNA is TGCAGCGGTTTGGGACAGGGGGCGTCCGGAAACACCATATATTTT. Encoded protein: CSGLGQGASGNTIYF.

The rearrangement links TRBV20-1 to TRBJ2-7; the D is unclear. CDR3 length: 13 amino acids. Trimming left V 6 bases short and J 0 bases short, with 12 bases between. Germline assignment: CDR1 DFQATT and CDR2 SNEGSKA (reference sequence). CDR3: CSATHISSYEQYF. CDR3 coding DNA: TGCAGTGCAACCCATATCAGCTCCTACGAGCAGTACTTC.

The chain couples TRBV7-9 to TRBJ2-1; D ambiguous. The V gene's germline CDR1 is SEHNR and CDR2 FQNEAQ (reference sequence). The V and J ends lost 5 bases and 8 bases respectively, with 10 bases between them. The CDR3 loop spans 12 amino acids. The CDR3 coding sequence is TGTGCCAGCAGCCCCACTGTCGATGAGCAGTTCTTC. It yields the protein CASSPTVDEQFF.

The V call is TRBV7-9, the J call TRBJ1-1, with a weak D call TRBD1 (6 bases). Trimming removed 4 bases from V and 0 bases from J, with 12 bases in between. This CDR3 comprises 15 residues. CDR1 SEHNR and CDR2 FQNEAQ come from the germline V gene (reference sequence). CDR3 sequence: CASSSPGALNTEAFF. DNA for the CDR3: TGTGCCAGCAGCTCACCGGGGGCGCTGAACACTGAAGCTTTCTTT.

Only a few counts were recorded for this clonotype. This chain connects TRBV5-5 to TRBJ1-6; D is perhaps TRBD1 (5 bases). Trimming took off 4 bases at V and 1 base at J, with 15 bases between the two ends. Per germline, CDR1 SGHKS and CDR2 YYEKEE (reference sequence). The CDR3 runs 17 residues. CDR3 DNA sequence: TGTGCCAGCAGCCGAGGATTCGGGGGATCCTATAATTCACCCCTCCACTTT. Protein product: CASSRGFGGSYNSPLHF.

In the case of this clonotype: This may arise from a read error, as a much more abundant clone is one base away. The chain joins TRBV6-5 to TRBJ2-1; D is unclear. V shed 10 bases and J shed 4 bases, with 17 bases lying between them. Germline V gives CDR1 MNHEY, CDR2 SVGAGI. The CDR3 contains 14 residues. The CDR3 bases are TGTGCCATCACCTCTGTGGGCGGTTACAATGAGCAGTTCTTC. It yields the protein CAITSVGGYNEQFF.

The V and J genes are TRBV11-1 and TRBJ2-5; weak D call: TRBD1 (6 bases). Germline V gene data show CDR1 as SGHAT and CDR2 as FQDESV (reference sequence). Trimming pared 5 bases from V and 5 bases from J, leaving 15 bases between. This CDR3 is built from 14 residues. The CDR3 region has the DNA TGTGCCAGCAGCCGGACAGTGGGGCGCGAGACCCAGTACTTC. It encodes CASSRTVGRETQYF.

This clonotype has a handful of counts. V gene TRBV6-5 combines with J gene TRBJ2-1; 7 bases align to TRBD1. Per germline, CDR1 MNHEY and CDR2 SVGAGI. Unmatched junction bases numbered 4, after V lost 5 bases and J lost 6 bases. The CDR3 extends over 13 amino acids. The CDR3, as DNA: TGTGCCAGCAGTGGGACAGAGCTCAATGAGCAGTTCTTC. This sequence encodes CASSGTELNEQFF.

This clonotype was observed a few times. This chain uses TRBV30 with TRBJ2-1; TRBD2 aligns across 8 bases. Losses at the gene ends were 4 bases for V and 5 bases for J; bases not matched to a gene: 7. The length of the CDR3 is 14 residues. The V gene's germline CDR1 is GTSNPN and CDR2 SVGIG (reference sequence). DNA of the CDR3: TGTGCCTGGATCACTATTAGCGGGGACAATGAGCAGTTCTTC. This gives the protein CAWITISGDNEQFF.

The chain couples TRBV4-1 to TRBJ1-2; D remains ambiguous. V gave up 0 bases and J gave up 8 bases, with 16 bases separating them. The CDR3 consists of 15 residues. CDR1 is MGHRA and CDR2 is YSYEKL in the germline V gene. The CDR3: CASSQESGSVGGYTF. In DNA form, the CDR3 reads TGCGCCAGCAGCCAAGAATCTGGGAGTGTGGGCGGCTACACCTTC.

There are a few counts of this clonotype. This sequence joins TRBV15 and TRBJ2-1, with no clear D. The V gene's germline CDR1 is LNHNV and CDR2 YYDKDF (reference sequence). The CDR3 length is 14 residues. Trimming left V 0 bases short and J 0 bases short, with 3 bases between. The CDR3 region has the DNA TGTGCCACCAGCAGAGATTACTCCTACAATGAGCAGTTCTTC. This translates into CATSRDYSYNEQFF.

The chain's CDR3 is CATSERGYNEQFF. In DNA form, the CDR3 reads TGTGCCACCAGTGAGCGGGGATACAATGAGCAGTTCTTC. The rearrangement uses TRBV24-1 and TRBJ2-1; D may be TRBD2 (6 bases). V lost 4 bases, J lost 4 bases, and 7 bases lay in between. Germline loops: CDR1 KGHDR, CDR2 SFDVKD. The CDR3 has 13 residues.

This clonotype was picked up many times. The rearrangement joins TRBV20-1 to TRBJ2-1; 12 bases are a match to TRBD2. The germline CDR1 and CDR2 sequences are DFQATT and SNEGSKA (reference sequence). CDR3 length: 15 residues. The V segment lost 5 bases and the J segment 4 bases; nucleotides outside the gene matches: 6. The CDR3 region is CSASLAGGPYNEQFF. CDR3 in DNA: TGCAGTGCTTCCCTAGCGGGGGGGCCGTACAATGAGCAGTTCTTC.

The CDR3 DNA sequence: TGTGCCAGCAGCTTACTGCAGGGCGGCGGGGAGCTGTTTTTT. Residues: CASSLLQGGGELFF. The rearrangement joins TRBV7-8 to TRBJ2-2; tentative D call: TRBD1 (5 bases). This CDR3 region has 14 residues. The V gene's germline CDR1 is SGHVS and CDR2 FQNEAQ. V was trimmed by 2 bases and J by 7 bases, leaving 11 bases between them.

There are a few counts of this clonotype. J is TRBJ2-7 and V is TRBV7-8; TRBD1 matches at 7 bases. The CDR3 runs to 14 residues. V lost 1 base to trimming and J lost 4 bases; unmatched junction nucleotides: 4. Germline assignment: CDR1 SGHVS and CDR2 FQNEAQ. The CDR3 loop reads CASSLGAGGYEQYV. In nucleotides, the CDR3 is TGTGCCAGCAGCTTAGGGGCAGGGGGATACGAGCAGTACGTC.